This T cell receptor (beta chain) was recovered during a study of T and B cells in COVID-19 patients. Whole-study findings and limits: Clonality of TRB repertoires was high in active COVID-19; recovery brought above-healthy diversity and richness.

TRB was amplified from about 240-490 ng of blood genomic DNA. For this clonotype: Its specificity is not known. A much larger clone sits a single nucleotide away, making a read error possible.

Multiplex PCR with BIOMED2 TRB-A/B primer pools amplified TRB rearrangements. One entry per CDR3 protein results from TCRdb running MiXCR on the multiplex PCR reads. Of around 23,000 distinct CDR3 sequences detected, around 30% appear once; the ten largest clones hold 2.5% to 3.5%. Germline V gene sequence: CDR1 SGHDT, CDR2 YYEEEE. Trimming removed 1 base at V and 0 bases at J, with 11 bases between. There are 16 residues in the CDR3. The chain carries TRBV5-6 and TRBJ2-1, with D perhaps matching TRBD1 (5 bases). This clonotype originated in a human donor who had recovered from COVID-19. The sample consisted of blood. CDR3 nucleotides: TGTGCCAGCAGCTTGTTGGAAAGGGGCTCCTACAATGAGCAGTTCTTC. This sequence encodes CASSLLERGSYNEQFF.